The subject of this entry is one T cell receptor beta chain. Its specificity is unknown. The data belong to a study of metastatic and nonmetastatic thyroid tumors. At the level of the study: Repertoires from malignant and benign thyroid patients were compared across blood and tumor or nodule tissue. General study findings and limits: In both blood and tumor samples, TCR beta diversity was reported significantly higher for malignant than benign nodules.

In the source study's methods: The authors used CDR3 differences across clinicopathological groups to build a distant-metastasis classifier for papillary thyroid cancer. From the PCR reads, TCRdb re-called clones with MiXCR. TCRdb's processing, not the authors' own work, is the source of the V and J calls. Of about 5,500 clones listed, just under 30% were seen once; the top ten hold around 20%. All patients were treatment-naive before thyroid surgery. CDR1 is LGHDT and CDR2 is YNNKEL in the germline V gene (reference sequence). The V and J ends lost 8 bases and 4 bases respectively, with 27 bases between them. The CDR3 is 18 residues long.

The clonotype was recovered from a female donor with papillary thyroid cancer or a benign thyroid nodule (not recorded which). Some clones in this sample may be carry-over from other donors' samples. V is TRBV3-1 and J is TRBJ1-5, with D uncertain. What was sequenced was adjacent normal tissue. The CDR3 sequence is CASLRGPSRYRINQPQHF. The CDR3 DNA sequence: TGTGCCAGCCTCCGTGGTCCCAGCCGGTACAGAATTAATCAGCCCCAGCATTTT.